Shown below are 8 T cell receptor beta chains from a single sample sequenced in a study of CXCR3-negative and CXCR3-positive naive CD8 T cells. Via 5' RACE with UMI labels, TRB cDNA libraries were prepared. TCRdb processed the 5' RACE reads again and assigns one entry to each CDR3 protein, with no DNA. Reported are tens of thousands of distinct CDR3 sequences; the ten largest clones contain 1.5% to 2%. Sequencing was done on a sample of naive CXCR3- CD8+ T cells from blood. As to subset: CD45RO-CCR7+CD27+CD95- naive CD8+ T cells lacking CXCR3 (TNR3-). The receptors here all came from a human donor in good health. Some clones in this sample may be carry-over from other donors' samples.

The chain uses TRBV27 and TRBJ2-7. The CDR3 has 11 residues. Germline CDR1 reads MNHEY; CDR2 reads SMNVEV (reference sequence). The chain's CDR3 is CASSSEYEQYF.

The rearrangement links TRBV19 to TRBJ2-1. The CDR3 length is 15 residues. CDR1 and CDR2 (germline): LNHDA, SQIVND (reference sequence). This chain's CDR3 is CASSIEAHSYNEQFF.

The chain links TRBV20-1 to TRBJ2-7; without DNA, the TCRdb call of TRBD1 cannot be checked. Germline values: CDR1 DFQATT, CDR2 SNEGSKA (reference sequence). This CDR3 is 13 amino acids long. CDR3 residues: CSARVGTRYEQYF.

The V and J genes are TRBV7-6 and TRBJ2-1; TCRdb selects TRBD1, and the lack of DNA leaves this call unchecked. This CDR3 spans 15 amino acids. CDR1 and CDR2 (germline): SGHVS, FNYEAQ. The CDR3 protein is CASSFSGVAYNEQFF.

The rearrangement links TRBV6-4 to TRBJ2-3. Germline-derived CDR1 and CDR2 are MRHNA and SNTAGT. The CDR3 is 13 amino acids. This chain's CDR3 is CASGGSSTDTQYF.

The chain has TRBV29-1 and TRBJ2-3; TCRdb gives TRBD1 as the D gene, but with no DNA this cannot be confirmed. This CDR3 has 13 residues. Per germline, CDR1 SQVTM and CDR2 ANQGSEA. CDR3 region: CSVGPTSTDTQYF.

The V gene is TRBV7-9, the J gene TRBJ2-3; TCRdb reports TRBD1, a call that lacks DNA to check it against. This CDR3 is 16 amino acids long. CDR1 and CDR2 (germline): SEHNR, FQNEAQ (reference sequence). Here the CDR3 reads CASSPLGRVSTDTQYF.

The rearrangement links TRBV25-1 to TRBJ1-6. The V gene's germline CDR1 is MGHDK and CDR2 SYGVNS. CDR3 length: 15 amino acids. The CDR3 is CASSYTSSYNSPLHF.